This is a list of T cell receptor beta chains from one sample in a study of shared clonotypes between healthy human individuals. The protocol was immunoSEQ multiplex PCR, while the TCRdb copy is restricted to in-frame clones and leaves out a portion. The data show fewer than 700,000 clones, with just over 75% seen just once and 12% held by the top ten. The sequencing sample was made of PBMCs. The source of these receptors is a woman in her forties in good health. Some clones in this sample may be carry-over from other donors' samples. The CDR3 runs from the conserved cysteine through the conserved F or W. D genes are given only for firm matches. A row's size may be missing; if present it is once, few, many or a size class.

v_gene	abundance	j_gene	d_gene	CDR3aa	CDR3nt
TRBV29-1	once	TRBJ2-1	TRBD2	CSVLGLAGGNEQFF	TGCAGCGTTCTAGGACTAGCGGGAGGTAATGAGCAGTTCTTC
TRBV6-6	NA	TRBJ2-7	TRBD2	CASNFSTGTRGNEQYF	TGTGCCAGCAATTTCTCCACGGGGACTAGGGGAAACGAGCAGTACTTC
TRBV7-2	NA	TRBJ2-7	TRBD2	CASSLGGSGTYEQYF	TGTGCCAGCAGCTTAGGTGGTAGCGGGACCTACGAGCAGTACTTC
TRBV4-1	NA	TRBJ2-3	NA	CASSQVLATQYF	TGCGCCAGCAGCCAAGTTCTAGCGACGCAGTATTTT
TRBV6-1	NA	TRBJ2-1	TRBD2	CASSATTSGNREQFF	TGTGCCAGCAGCGCAACTACTAGCGGGAATCGGGAGCAGTTCTTC
TRBV10-3	NA	TRBJ1-2	NA	CAISDSPYGYTF	TGTGCCATCAGTGACAGCCCCTATGGCTACACCTTC
TRBV6-1	NA	TRBJ2-3	TRBD2	CASRTSGSTDTQYF	TGTGCCAGCAGGACTAGCGGGAGCACAGATACGCAGTATTTT
TRBV5-6	NA	TRBJ2-5	TRBD1	CASSWTGGGLVETQYF	TGTGCCAGCAGCTGGACAGGGGGCGGTCTGGTAGAGACCCAGTACTTC
TRBV30	few	TRBJ1-5	TRBD1	CAWSEGQGKNQPQHF	TGTGCCTGGAGTGAAGGACAGGGCAAGAATCAGCCCCAGCATTTT
TRBV27	NA	TRBJ2-7	TRBD2	CASNPSGRVYEQYF	TGTGCCAGCAACCCCAGCGGGAGAGTATACGAGCAGTACTTC
TRBV18	NA	TRBJ1-2	TRBD1	CASSQGNPGYTF	TGTGCTAGCTCACAGGGGAACCCTGGCTACACCTTC
TRBV14	NA	TRBJ1-3	NA	CASSSGLGNTIYF	TGTGCCAGCAGCTCAGGGTTGGGAAACACCATATATTTT
TRBV27	NA	TRBJ2-2	TRBD1	CASRTGTGPGELFF	TGTGCCAGCCGCACCGGGACAGGGCCCGGGGAGCTGTTTTTT
TRBV18	NA	TRBJ2-1	TRBD2	CASSATSGRTPLSYNEQFF	TGTGCCAGCTCAGCGACTAGCGGGAGGACCCCCCTCTCCTACAATGAGCAGTTCTTC
TRBV9	NA	TRBJ2-1	TRBD2	CASSSQGLAGRISYNEQFF	TGTGCCAGCAGCTCCCAAGGACTAGCGGGGAGAATCTCCTACAATGAGCAGTTCTTC
TRBV30	NA	TRBJ1-1	NA	CAWSPGPNTEAFF	TGTGCCTGGAGTCCAGGCCCGAACACTGAAGCTTTCTTT
TRBV18	NA	TRBJ2-5	NA	CASSPQRGQQETQYF	TGTGCCAGCTCGCCTCAGCGAGGACAGCAAGAGACCCAGTACTTC
TRBV6-5	NA	TRBJ1-2	NA	CASSSVKGRYGYTF	TGTGCCAGCAGTTCGGTCAAGGGAAGGTATGGCTACACCTTC
TRBV28	NA	TRBJ2-1	NA	CASSLLRNEQFF	TGTGCCAGCAGTTTACTGCGCAATGAGCAGTTCTTC
TRBV18	once	TRBJ2-7	NA	CASSPGGHRGEQYF	TGTGCCAGCTCACCGGGTGGGCATAGGGGCGAGCAGTACTTC
TRBV4-2	few	TRBJ2-1	TRBD2	CASSQGRLAGANEQFF	TGTGCCAGCAGCCAGGGAAGGCTAGCGGGAGCCAATGAGCAGTTCTTC
TRBV2	NA	TRBJ2-7	NA	CASRLGGQLYEQYF	TGTGCCAGCAGATTGGGCGGACAACTCTACGAGCAGTACTTC
TRBV29-1	few	TRBJ2-7	TRBD1	CSVVGEGTGLYEQYF	TGCAGCGTTGTGGGGGAAGGGACAGGGCTCTACGAGCAGTACTTC
TRBV30	NA	TRBJ1-5	TRBD1	CAWSINRGGQPQHF	TGTGCCTGGAGTATAAACAGGGGAGGGCAGCCCCAGCATTTT
TRBV28	NA	TRBJ1-1	NA	CASSSPLIRANTEAFF	TGTGCCAGCAGTTCACCCCTCATCCGGGCGAACACTGAAGCTTTCTTT
TRBV11-2	NA	TRBJ1-1	TRBD1	CASSAGQTEAFF	TGTGCCAGCAGCGCGGGACAGACTGAAGCTTTCTTT
TRBV10-3	NA	TRBJ1-1	TRBD1	CAISDRQGTEAFF	TGTGCCATCAGTGACCGACAGGGCACTGAAGCTTTCTTT
TRBV5-1	NA	TRBJ2-1	NA	CASSLVPGSQYNEQFF	TGCGCCAGCAGCTTGGTTCCGGGATCTCAGTACAATGAGCAGTTCTTC
TRBV28	NA	TRBJ2-1	TRBD2	CASTQLAGRYNEQFF	TGTGCCAGCACCCAACTAGCGGGCCGTTACAATGAGCAGTTCTTC
TRBV14	NA	TRBJ2-5	NA	CASSQGFGAATQETQYF	TGTGCCAGCAGCCAAGGCTTCGGGGCAGCCACACAAGAGACCCAGTACTTC
TRBV7-3	once	TRBJ2-2	NA	CASSLQSGGAFTGELFF	TGTGCCAGCAGCTTGCAGTCCGGTGGGGCTTTCACCGGGGAGCTGTTTTTT
TRBV9	NA	TRBJ1-1	TRBD1	CASSTGTGFTEAFF	TGTGCCAGCAGCACCGGGACAGGGTTCACTGAAGCTTTCTTT
TRBV6-5	NA	TRBJ1-1	TRBD1	CASSYGQGHTEAFF	TGTGCCAGCAGTTACGGACAGGGTCACACTGAAGCTTTCTTT
TRBV10-3	NA	TRBJ2-1	TRBD2	CAIRKNPSGRSDEQFF	TGTGCCATCAGGAAAAACCCTAGCGGAAGGAGCGATGAGCAGTTCTTC
TRBV15	few	TRBJ1-4	NA	CATSRDSRRNEKLFF	TGTGCCACCAGCAGAGATAGCAGACGAAATGAAAAACTGTTTTTT
TRBV7-9	few	TRBJ1-1	NA	CASSFSLDTEAFF	TGTGCCAGCAGCTTCTCTTTGGACACTGAAGCTTTCTTT
TRBV19	NA	TRBJ1-4	TRBD1	CASSPRQGSDEKLFF	TGTGCCAGTAGTCCCAGACAGGGGTCGGATGAAAAACTGTTTTTT
TRBV12-5	NA	TRBJ2-1	TRBD2	CASGLGLADYLDNEQFF	TGTGCTAGTGGTTTAGGACTAGCGGACTACCTAGACAATGAGCAGTTCTTC
TRBV28	NA	TRBJ1-5	TRBD1	CASSRTGGSQPQHF	TGTGCCAGCAGCCGGACAGGGGGCAGCCAGCCCCAGCATTTT
TRBV5-6	NA	TRBJ1-3	TRBD1	CASSTDRGYGNIIYF	TGTGCCAGCAGCACGGACAGGGGATATGGAAACATCATATATTTT
TRBV7-3	many	TRBJ2-7	NA	CASSRQGYEQYF	TGTGCCAGCAGTCGCCAGGGCTACGAGCAGTACTTC
TRBV7-6	NA	TRBJ2-3	TRBD2	CASRPNPAEREGPYTDTQYF	TGTGCCAGCAGACCTAACCCCGCGGAGCGGGAGGGCCCTTACACAGATACGCAGTATTTT
TRBV30	few	TRBJ2-5	NA	CAWSHYQELQETQYF	TGTGCCTGGAGCCATTATCAGGAGTTACAAGAGACCCAGTACTTC
TRBV6-1	NA	TRBJ2-1	NA	CASSGGEISEQFF	TGTGCCAGCAGTGGGGGAGAGATTAGCGAGCAGTTCTTC
TRBV6-4	many	TRBJ2-3	TRBD2	CASSDSAGGATDTQYF	TGTGCCAGCAGTGACAGCGCGGGAGGTGCCACAGATACGCAGTATTTT
TRBV9	NA	TRBJ2-7	NA	CASSVGPRREQYF	TGTGCCAGCAGCGTAGGTCCACGACGGGAGCAGTACTTC
TRBV21-1	NA	TRBJ2-7	NA	CASSATVGTLHEQYF	TGTGCCAGCAGCGCGACCGTCGGGACTCTCCACGAGCAGTACTTC
TRBV5-1	NA	TRBJ2-3	NA	CASSLTTDTQYF	TGCGCCAGCAGCTTGACCACAGATACGCAGTATTTT
TRBV9	NA	TRBJ2-1	NA	CASSVVSGYNEQFF	TGTGCCAGCAGCGTAGTTAGCGGATACAATGAGCAGTTCTTC
TRBV2	NA	TRBJ1-2	NA	CASSGQAGYTF	TGTGCCAGCAGTGGACAAGCTGGCTACACCTTC
TRBV6-5	once	TRBJ2-5	TRBD2	CASSYSAGVPWEQYF	TGTGCCAGCAGTTACTCGGCGGGAGTACCGTGGGAGCAGTACTTC
TRBV28	NA	TRBJ2-7	NA	CASSLGHLSSYEQYF	TGTGCCAGCAGTTTGGGACACCTGAGCTCCTACGAGCAGTACTTC
TRBV7-8	NA	TRBJ2-7	TRBD1	CASSPRQGRAYEQYF	TGTGCCAGCAGCCCTCGACAGGGCCGCGCCTACGAGCAGTACTTC
TRBV4-1	NA	TRBJ1-5	NA	CASSRGRPPFFNQPQHF	TGCGCCAGCAGCCGGGGTCGTCCACCCTTTTTCAATCAGCCCCAGCATTTT
TRBV7-9	NA	TRBJ2-7	TRBD1	CASSLQGAAYEQYF	TGTGCCAGCAGCTTACAGGGGGCAGCGTACGAGCAGTACTTC
TRBV5-1	NA	TRBJ2-1	NA	CASSPPQGGYNEQFF	TGCGCCAGCAGCCCACCGCAGGGCGGTTACAATGAGCAGTTCTTC
TRBV11-2	few	TRBJ2-2	NA	CASSNSRTRSTGELFF	TGTGCCAGCAGCAACAGTAGGACTCGCTCCACCGGGGAGCTGTTTTTT
TRBV7-3	NA	TRBJ2-2	NA	CASSLSGAGVTGELFF	TGTGCCAGCAGCTTATCAGGAGCAGGAGTTACCGGGGAGCTGTTTTTT
TRBV19	NA	TRBJ2-1	NA	CASSSGYRNNEQFF	TGTGCCAGTAGTAGCGGATATCGGAATAATGAGCAGTTCTTC
TRBV30	once	TRBJ1-3	NA	CAWSVAGSGSGNTIYF	TGTGCCTGGAGTGTCGCGGGGTCGGGCTCTGGAAACACCATATATTTT